The 11 T cell receptor beta chains in this list originate from one sample, sequenced in a study of shared clonotypes between healthy human individuals. TCRdb's table, derived via immunoSEQ multiplex PCR, lists solely in-frame clones and lacks some. The data show nearly 1,000,000 clones, less than 85% seen once. The sample comprised memory CD4+ T cells sorted from blood. As for subset: CD45RA-negative fraction. These receptors were collected from a man aged 18 to 29 in good health.

This clone appeared a single time. This may come from a read error, since a much larger clone is one base off. The sample contains more than one DNA sequence encoding this CDR3. J is TRBJ1-2 and V is TRBV29-1; 7 bases match TRBD1. The CDR3 totals 12 residues. From germline, CDR1 is SQVTM and CDR2 ANQGSEA. V gave up 3 bases and J gave up 4 bases; unmatched junction bases: 2. The CDR3 DNA reads as TGCAGCGTTGAGCGGGACAGCTATGGCTACACCTTC. Its protein is CSVERDSYGYTF.

J is TRBJ2-7 and V is TRBV28; TRBD2 aligns across 8 bases. The CDR3 consists of 13 residues. V shed 7 bases and J 8 bases; nucleotides not matched to a gene: 10. The germline V gene has CDR1 MDHEN and CDR2 SYDVKM. Here the CDR3 DNA reads TGTGCCAGCACGGCGGGGGGCGCCGGGCAGCAGTACTTC. As protein: CASTAGGAGQQYF.

The V and J genes are TRBV5-1 and TRBJ1-4; 8 nucleotides align to TRBD1. CDR3 length equals 16 residues. V gave up 4 bases and J gave up 3 bases; unmatched junction bases: 8. CDR1 is SGHRS, CDR2 YFSETQ, per germline. CDR3: CASSTEQGGANEKLFF. CDR3 nucleotide sequence: TGCGCCAGCAGCACCGAACAGGGGGGTGCTAATGAAAAACTGTTTTTT.

The V and J genes are TRBV7-8 and TRBJ2-7, with no clear D. With 5 bases removed from V and 0 bases from J, the gap between germline ends came to 5 bases. CDR3 length: 12 amino acids. In germline, CDR1 is SGHVS, CDR2 FQNEAQ. CDR3 bases: TGTGCCAGCAGCCCCCACTCCTACGAGCAGTACTTC. It translates to CASSPHSYEQYF.

V usage is TRBV5-6 and J usage is TRBJ2-5, with D possibly called TRBD1 or TRBD2 (6 bases each). Trimming took 0 bases from V and 6 from J, leaving 12 bases between them. The germline V gene has CDR1 SGHDT and CDR2 YYEEEE. This CDR3 comprises 14 residues. This chain's CDR3 is CASSLERGVKTQYF. The CDR3 DNA sequence: TGTGCCAGCAGCTTGGAAAGGGGGGTGAAGACCCAGTACTTC.

J is TRBJ2-7 and V is TRBV5-1; D uncertain. Germline CDR1 is SGHRS and CDR2 is YFSETQ. CDR3 length: 15 amino acids. The V and J ends lost 4 bases and 7 bases respectively, with 21 bases between them. For the CDR3, the DNA is TGCGCCAGCAGCCCGGTAGGACCCAGCCTGGGTGAGCAGTACTTC. Translation gives CASSPVGPSLGEQYF. Using reference TRBV5-1 and TRBJ2-7 for the parts outside the CDR3, the full variable domain is KAGVTQTPRYLIKTRGQQVTLSCSPISGHRSVSWYQQTPGQGLQFLFEYFSETQRNKGNFPGRFSGRQFSNSRSEMNVSTLELGDSALYLCASSPVGPSLGEQYFGPGTRLTVT.

There are a few counts of this clone. The chain combines TRBV27 with TRBJ1-5; tentative D call: TRBD1 (6 bases). V was pared by 3 bases and J by 0 bases, with 9 bases between. Germline assignment: CDR1 MNHEY and CDR2 SMNVEV (reference sequence). This CDR3 is built from 15 residues. The CDR3 bases are TGTGCCAGCAGTTTCACAGGGCGTAGCAATCAGCCCCAGCATTTT. The encoded protein is CASSFTGRSNQPQHF.

The chain employs TRBV9 and TRBJ1-4; unclear D gene. V was clipped by 2 bases and J by 0 bases, with 5 bases between them. Germline V gene data show CDR1 as SGDLS and CDR2 as YYNGEE. The CDR3 loop spans 14 amino acids. Written as DNA, the CDR3 is TGTGCCAGCAGCGTTCAGCCAACTAATGAAAAACTGTTTTTT. As protein: CASSVQPTNEKLFF.

This clone was found a few times. The rearrangement joins TRBV5-6 to TRBJ1-6; D remains unclear. The CDR3 spans 13 residues. Germline lookup yields CDR1 SGHDT and CDR2 YYEEEE. V lost 4 bases and J lost 1, with 3 bases in between. DNA of the CDR3: TGTGCCAGCAGCCGGTCCTATAATTCACCCCTCCACTTT. Its protein is CASSRSYNSPLHF.

This chain connects TRBV11-2 to TRBJ2-1; TRBD1 matches 9 bases. J was trimmed by 5 bases and V by 7 bases; bases with no gene match: 3. The V gene's germline CDR1 is SGHAT and CDR2 FQNNGV. The CDR3 has 13 amino acids. The CDR3 loop reads CASTGQGNNEQFF. CDR3 in DNA: TGTGCCAGCACCGGACAGGGGAACAATGAGCAGTTCTTC.

The chain carries TRBV19 and TRBJ2-2; 11 bases are shared with TRBD2. Germline V gene sequence: CDR1 LNHDA, CDR2 SQIVND (reference sequence). J gave up 4 bases and V 1 base, and 2 bases lay outside the gene matches. This CDR3 contains 16 residues. DNA of the CDR3: TGTGCCAGTAGTATAGGGGGGACTAGCGGCACCGGGGAGCTGTTTTTT. It is translated as CASSIGGTSGTGELFF.